The 24 T cell receptor beta chains below were found in one sample sequenced in a study of response to subunit inactivated influenza vaccine. TCRdb ran MiXCR on the RT-PCR reads and lists one entry per CDR3 protein. The sample lists around 580,000 distinct CDR3 sequences, 12% occurring once. The sequencing here drew on PBMCs from blood, taken on the day of vaccination. The receptors derive from a man aged 50 to 59 who received an inactivated influenza vaccine.

This clonotype was counted between two and nine times. The V gene is TRBV20-1, the J gene TRBJ2-2; D may be TRBD2 (6 bases). Germline V gene data show CDR1 as DFQATT and CDR2 as SNEGSKA (reference sequence). The length of the CDR3 is 15 residues. V shed 1 base and J shed 6 bases, with 15 bases lying between them. The CDR3: CSARGRASVAGELFF. DNA of the CDR3: TGCAGTGCTAGAGGAAGGGCTAGCGTGGCCGGGGAGCTGTTTTTT.

V and J are TRBV12-3 or TRBV12-4 and TRBJ1-2, with D possibly being TRBD1 (6 bases). Trimming cost V 5 bases and J 0 bases, with 19 bases left between them. The CDR3 has 17 amino acids. The CDR3 nucleotides are TGTGCCAGCAGTCCCGGACTGGGGGGCCTGGCTAACTATGGCTACACCTTC. Amino acids: CASSPGLGGLANYGYTF.

The chain combines TRBV5-1 with TRBJ2-7; TRBD2 matches at 7 bases. Germline CDR1 and CDR2: SGHRS and YFSETQ. J lost 0 bases, V lost 3 bases, and 9 bases had no gene match. The CDR3 extends over 16 amino acids. The CDR3: CASSSQASGSSYEQYF. The CDR3 DNA reads as TGCGCCAGCAGCTCACAAGCTAGCGGATCCTCCTACGAGCAGTACTTC.

The V call is TRBV28, the J call TRBJ2-1; 10 bases align to TRBD2. Trimming took 6 bases from V and 8 from J; bases not matched to a gene: 7. There are 14 residues in the CDR3. Looked up from germline, CDR1 is MDHEN and CDR2 is SYDVKM. CDR3 region: CASRSSGSRDEQFF. CDR3 nucleotide sequence: TGTGCCAGCAGGTCTAGCGGGAGTAGGGATGAGCAGTTCTTC.

This clonotype has just a few counts. This sequence joins TRBV12-5 and TRBJ2-5; 7 bases agree with TRBD2. V shed 5 bases and J 7 bases; nucleotides not matched to a gene: 7. Germline loops: CDR1 LGHNT, CDR2 FRNRAP. The CDR3 consists of 13 residues. The CDR3 nucleotides are TGTGCTAGTGGTCCAGGACTAGACGCGACCCAGTACTTC. Translation gives CASGPGLDATQYF.

This clonotype was counted at least ten times. This sequence joins TRBV12-3 or TRBV12-4 and TRBJ1-5; D unclear. The CDR3 covers 15 residues. With 6 bases removed from V and 4 bases from J, the gap between germline ends came to 16 bases. The CDR3 bases are TGTGCCAGCAGCCTCTTCCTATATAGTAATCAGCCCCAGCATTTT. Translation: CASSLFLYSNQPQHF.

In DNA form, the CDR3 reads TGTGCCAGCAGAATACTGGCAGGGGTCGCGAACACCGGGGAGCTGTTTTTT. Translating it yields CASRILAGVANTGELFF. V is TRBV5-5 and J is TRBJ2-2; D is possibly TRBD1 (6 bases). Trimming removed 5 bases from V and 0 bases from J, with 17 bases in between. CDR1 and CDR2 from the germline V gene are SGHKS and YYEKEE (reference sequence). The CDR3 contains 17 residues.

This clonotype has at least ten counts. The chain carries TRBV6-1 and TRBJ2-7, with a tentative D call TRBD2 (7 bases). V lost 1 base and J lost 0, with 10 bases in between. Germline V gene lookup returns CDR1 MNHNS and CDR2 SASEGT. The CDR3 has 15 amino acids. The CDR3 nucleotides are TGTGCCAGCAGTGAAGACGGGGGGCTCTCCTACGAGCAGTACTTC. Its translation: CASSEDGGLSYEQYF.

This clonotype was observed at least ten times. The chain recombines TRBV5-1 with TRBJ2-1, with D possibly matching TRBD2 (5 bases). Germline lookup yields CDR1 SGHRS and CDR2 YFSETQ. The CDR3 is 14 residues long. With 4 bases removed from V and 4 bases from J, the gap between germline ends came to 12 bases. CDR3 in DNA: TGCGCCAGCAGCGAGGACTTGGGGTACAATGAGCAGTTCTTC. Its protein is CASSEDLGYNEQFF. The full variable domain, rest sourced from reference TRBV5-1 and TRBJ2-1, is KAGVTQTPRYLIKTRGQQVTLSCSPISGHRSVSWYQQTPGQGLQFLFEYFSETQRNKGNFPGRFSGRQFSNSRSEMNVSTLELGDSALYLCASSEDLGYNEQFFGPGTRLTVL.

The chain links TRBV20-1 to TRBJ1-1; 8 bases match TRBD1. The V gene's germline CDR1 is DFQATT and CDR2 SNEGSKA (reference sequence). Trimming cost V 6 bases and J 1 base; bases outside gene matches: 4. The CDR3 is 13 amino acids. CDR3 nucleotide sequence: TGCAGTGCGAACAGGGGGAAGAACACTGAAGCTTTCTTT. This gives the protein CSANRGKNTEAFF.

V usage is TRBV5-1 and J usage is TRBJ1-4, with D possibly matching TRBD1 (6 bases). Germline V lookup: CDR1 SGHRS, CDR2 YFSETQ. The V end was cut by 2 bases, the J end by 7 bases, with 12 bases between. The CDR3 is made up of 14 amino acids. CDR3 sequence reads: CASSLQGGREKLFF. The CDR3 DNA follows: TGCGCCAGCAGCTTACAGGGAGGCCGTGAAAAACTGTTTTTT. Filled out from reference TRBV5-1 and TRBJ1-4, the complete variable domain reads KAGVTQTPRYLIKTRGQQVTLSCSPISGHRSVSWYQQTPGQGLQFLFEYFSETQRNKGNFPGRFSGRQFSNSRSEMNVSTLELGDSALYLCASSLQGGREKLFFGSGTQLSVL.

There are a few counts of this clonotype. Germline and junction disagree at one end, which may indicate a read error. V is TRBV10-3 and J is TRBJ2-3; D gene ambiguous. The germline gives CDR1 ENHRY, CDR2 SYGVKD. The CDR3 runs 12 residues. The CDR3 nucleotides read TGTGCCATCGGTGAAGACCCAGATACGCAGTATTTT. This sequence encodes CAIGEDPDTQYF.

This clonotype was seen many times. The genes are TRBV5-6 and TRBJ2-5; TRBD1 matches 8 bases. The CDR3 has 16 residues. Germline CDR1 is SGHDT and CDR2 is YYEEEE. J lost 1 base, V lost 4 bases, and 9 bases had no gene match. DNA for the CDR3: TGTGCCAGCAGCCTAATACAGGGGGTCTCCCAAGAGACCCAGTACTTC. Amino acids: CASSLIQGVSQETQYF.

This clonotype was seen a few times. J is TRBJ1-4 and V is TRBV5-6; tentatively, D is TRBD1 (6 bases). Germline V lookup: CDR1 SGHDT, CDR2 YYEEEE. The V and J ends lost 3 bases and 11 bases respectively, with 23 bases between them. This CDR3 contains 16 residues. The CDR3 reads CASSSFRRDTERKLFF. As DNA, the CDR3 is TGTGCCAGCAGCTCGTTCCGCCGGGACACCGAGAGGAAACTGTTTTTT.

This chain joins TRBV12-3 or TRBV12-4 and TRBJ2-5; 8 bases agree with TRBD1. Unmatched junction bases numbered 5, after V lost 1 base and J lost 4 bases. The CDR3 loop spans 15 amino acids. This CDR3 is CASSLEAGGRETQYF. The CDR3 DNA is TGTGCCAGCAGTTTAGAGGCAGGGGGCAGAGAGACCCAGTACTTC.

This clonotype appeared many times. The chain has TRBV7-2 and TRBJ2-3; the D gene is possibly TRBD1 (5 bases). Germline values: CDR1 SGHTA, CDR2 FQGNSA. CDR3 length equals 14 residues. Trimming removed 5 bases at V and 4 bases at J, with 13 bases between. The CDR3 loop is CASSLRTPSDTQYF. As DNA, the CDR3 is TGTGCCAGCAGCCTCAGGACACCGTCAGATACGCAGTATTTT.

V gene TRBV9 combines with J gene TRBJ2-7; D ambiguous. V was trimmed by 2 bases and J by 6 bases, leaving 9 bases between them. CDR3 length: 12 amino acids. Germline lookup yields CDR1 SGDLS and CDR2 YYNGEE. CDR3 region: CASSVMSGEQYF. CDR3 sequence (DNA): TGTGCCAGCAGCGTGATGTCGGGCGAGCAGTACTTC.

The chain combines TRBV20-1 with TRBJ2-1, with TRBD1 as a possible D gene (6 bases). CDR1 DFQATT and CDR2 SNEGSKA come from the germline V gene (reference sequence). V was cut by 5 bases and J by 4 bases, with 12 bases left in between. This CDR3 has 13 amino acids. The CDR3 loop is CSAVRDMYNEQFF. The CDR3 nucleotides are TGCAGTGCTGTCCGGGACATGTACAATGAGCAGTTCTTC.

The rearrangement uses TRBV7-8 and TRBJ2-7; a possible D gene is TRBD1 (6 bases). CDR3 size: 17 residues. Between the trimmed V and J ends, which lost 5 bases and 0 bases, there was a span of 20 bases. Looked up from germline, CDR1 is SGHVS and CDR2 is FQNEAQ. The DNA of the CDR3 is TGTGCCAGCAGCCTTCCCGCTCAGGGACACCTCTCCTACGAGCAGTACTTC. Translated: CASSLPAQGHLSYEQYF.

This clonotype was found a few times. The genes are TRBV7-9 and TRBJ2-5, with D possibly matching TRBD1 (5 bases). This CDR3 spans 16 amino acids. V was clipped by 1 base and J by 3 bases, with 15 bases between them. The V gene's germline CDR1 is SEHNR and CDR2 FQNEAQ (reference sequence). CDR3 DNA: TGTGCCAGCAGCTTAGTGAGGCAGGGAAAAGAAGAGACCCAGTACTTC. Translating gives CASSLVRQGKEETQYF. Based on the CDR3 plus reference TRBV7-9 and TRBJ2-5, the full variable domain is DTGVSQNPRHKITKRGQNVTFRCDPISEHNRLYWYRQTLGQGPEFLTYFQNEAQLEKSRLLSDRFSAERPKGSFSTLEIQRTEQGDSAMYLCASSLVRQGKEETQYFGPGTRLLVL.

This clonotype was picked up many times. The rearrangement links TRBV25-1 to TRBJ1-4; D gene ambiguous. V was shortened by 5 bases and J by 8 bases, with 15 bases between the two germline ends. The germline gives CDR1 MGHDK, CDR2 SYGVNS. The CDR3 covers 14 residues. CDR3 DNA: TGTGCCAGCAGTCCGAGTGGGCCAGGAGAAAAACTGTTTTTT. This encodes CASSPSGPGEKLFF.

The V call is TRBV5-5, the J call TRBJ1-2, with TRBD1 matching 9 bases. Germline CDR1 SGHKS, CDR2 YYEKEE (reference sequence). The CDR3 loop spans 15 amino acids. V dropped 3 bases and J dropped 4; count of bases not matched to a gene: 7. The CDR3 loop reads CASSSGQGNSYGYTF. CDR3 in DNA: TGTGCCAGCAGCTCCGGACAGGGGAACAGCTATGGCTACACCTTC.

In its sample, this clonotype was seen a few times. This chain links TRBV27 with TRBJ2-7; 7 bases agree with TRBD2. After removal of 6 bases from V and 3 bases from J, the junction contained 17 bases not matched to a gene. The CDR3 loop spans 17 amino acids. Looked up from germline, CDR1 is MNHEY and CDR2 is SMNVEV (reference sequence). DNA of the CDR3: TGTGCCAGCAGACCCACGCTACCAGCTAGCGGACTCTACGAGCAGTACTTC. It encodes CASRPTLPASGLYEQYF.

V usage is TRBV12-3 or TRBV12-4 and J usage is TRBJ1-3, with D possibly being TRBD1 (5 bases). Trimming left V 7 bases short and J 8 bases short, with 24 bases between. The CDR3 length is 16 residues. The CDR3 spells CASNPRGGARRDTIYF. DNA of the CDR3: TGTGCCAGCAACCCCCGAGGAGGGGCACGTAGGGACACCATATATTTT.